This T cell receptor (beta chain) was captured in a study of CD8+ T cells in alopecia areata. Study findings and constraints: Across lesional scalp, and particularly alopecia totalis/universalis, clonality surpassed that of normal scalp. In scalp samples, resident alphabeta T cells of normal skin are also sequenced. In patients, TCRs were shared less clearly than in mice, and HLA may possibly be involved.

On this clone itself: The antigen remains unidentified.

It was cDNA, reverse transcribed from extracted RNA, that served as the sequencing template. Clones were sequenced by immunoSEQ multiplex PCR, and TCRdb holds only the in-frame ones, with some missing. Among roughly 150,000 clones listed, around 55% were seen once. Both CD4+ and CD8+ T cells were separated by sorting PBMCs. This TCR came from a human donor in good health. The sequencing input was CD4+ T cells sorted from blood.

The CDR3 DNA reads as TGTGCCAGCAGGCTAGATATCCAAGAGACCCAGTACTTC. It is translated as CASRLDIQETQYF. The V and J genes are TRBV2 and TRBJ2-5, with unresolved D. This CDR3 spans 13 amino acids. Germline V gives CDR1 SNHLY, CDR2 FYNNEI. Deletions cut 6 bases from V and 1 base from J, with 9 bases between.